Listed below are T cell receptor beta chains from one sample, sequenced in a study of blood T cell repertoires in COVID-19. TCRdb's copy holds only in-frame clones and misses some; the assay was immunoSEQ multiplex PCR. The sample includes 220,000 or so clones, 82% of them seen just once. Specimen: peripheral blood. These receptors were taken from a woman of 80 years or more with COVID-19, enrolled during active disease. The CDR3 runs from the conserved cysteine through the conserved F or W. D genes are given only for firm matches. Clone size appears in some rows only: once, few, many, or a class for an expanded clone.

size | D | J | V | CDR3 | DNA
- | - | TRBJ1-6 | TRBV5-4 | CASSFGGANSPLHF | TGTGCCAGCAGCTTCGGAGGGGCTAATTCACCCCTCCACTTT
once | - | TRBJ2-2 | TRBV11-2 | CASSLLGGNTGELFF | TGTGCCAGCAGCTTGTTGGGGGGTAACACCGGGGAGCTGTTTTTT
- | TRBD1 | TRBJ1-1 | TRBV2 | CASTRGQGGIKDTEAFF | TGTGCCAGCACTCGAGGACAGGGTGGAATTAAGGACACTGAAGCTTTCTTT
once | - | TRBJ2-5 | TRBV19 | CASSTPGLQETQYF | TGTGCCAGTAGTACTCCGGGACTCCAAGAGACCCAGTACTTC
- | TRBD2 | TRBJ2-7 | TRBV3-1/TRBV3-2 | CASSHRGGDYYEQYF | TGTGCCAGCAGCCACCGGGGAGGGGACTATTACGAGCAGTACTTC
- | - | TRBJ1-1 | TRBV5-1 | CASSLAPSRAGNEAFF | TGCGCCAGCAGCTTGGCCCCCAGCCGAGCGGGTAATGAAGCTTTCTTT
- | - | TRBJ2-5 | TRBV9 | CASSVERTSLPYQETQYF | TGTGCCAGCAGCGTAGAGCGAACTTCCCTACCGTACCAAGAGACCCAGTACTTC
- | - | TRBJ1-1 | TRBV25-1 | CATHKNTEAFF | TGTGCCACCCACAAGAACACTGAAGCTTTCTTT
- | TRBD2 | TRBJ2-5 | TRBV27 | CASSVTAGDQGLQETQYF | TGTGCCAGCAGCGTAACGGCGGGAGATCAGGGTTTACAAGAGACCCAGTACTTC
- | - | TRBJ1-2 | TRBV9 | CASSAVRNGYTF | TGTGCCAGCAGCGCGGTGAGGAATGGCTACACCTTC
- | - | TRBJ2-3 | TRBV12-3/TRBV12-4 | CASSTGTSDTQYF | TGTGCCAGCAGTACTGGGACTTCAGATACGCAGTATTTT
- | - | TRBJ2-7 | TRBV5-1 | CASSLTDPGSYEQYF | TGCGCCAGCAGCTTGACGGATCCGGGATCCTACGAGCAGTACTTC
- | TRBD1 | TRBJ1-5 | TRBV30 | CAWSGQGAIQPQHF | TGTGCCTGGTCGGGACAGGGGGCGATTCAGCCCCAGCATTTT
- | - | TRBJ1-4 | TRBV10-3 | CAISEPTGGATNEKLFF | TGTGCCATCAGTGAGCCCACTGGGGGCGCAACTAATGAAAAACTGTTTTTT
- | TRBD2 | TRBJ2-7 | TRBV27 | CASSLSGLATTYEQYF | TGTGCCAGCAGTTTATCGGGACTAGCGACAACCTACGAGCAGTACTTC
- | TRBD1 | TRBJ1-6 | TRBV7-2 | CASSLGTGLNSPLHF | TGTGCCAGCAGCTTGGGGACAGGGCTGAATTCACCCCTCCACTTT
- | TRBD1 | TRBJ1-6 | TRBV11-2 | CASRGQARRVYNSPLHF | TGTGCCAGCAGGGGACAGGCGCGCAGGGTCTATAATTCACCCCTCCACTTT
- | TRBD1 | TRBJ1-1 | TRBV6-4 | CASSPGTGHTEAFF | TGTGCCAGCAGTCCCGGGACAGGGCACACTGAAGCTTTCTTT
- | - | TRBJ1-2 | TRBV5-1 | CASSLASGVSYGYTF | TGCGCCAGCAGCTTGGCGTCGGGGGTCTCATATGGCTACACCTTC
- | - | TRBJ1-3 | TRBV19 | CASLGGSSGNTIYF | TGTGCCAGTTTGGGAGGATCCTCTGGAAACACCATATATTTT
- | - | TRBJ2-2 | TRBV6-4 | CASSDTGDRTGELFF | TGTGCCAGCAGTGACACAGGAGACCGAACCGGGGAGCTGTTTTTT
- | TRBD1 | TRBJ1-3 | TRBV24-1 | CATSAGTGPQNTIYF | TGTGCCACCAGTGCCGGGACAGGTCCTCAGAACACCATATATTTT
- | TRBD1 | TRBJ1-4 | TRBV7-9 | CASSRGQNEKLFF | TGTGCCAGCAGCCGGGGACAGAATGAAAAACTGTTTTTT
- | - | TRBJ1-1 | TRBV20-1 | CSALVNTEAFF | TGCAGTGCCCTAGTGAACACTGAAGCTTTCTTT
- | TRBD1 | TRBJ2-7 | TRBV18 | CASSPRGQASYEQYF | TGTGCCAGCTCACCGCGGGGACAGGCGTCCTACGAGCAGTACTTC
- | TRBD1 | TRBJ2-7 | TRBV11-2 | CASSLGRDRAYEQYF | TGTGCCAGCAGCTTAGGCCGGGACAGGGCCTACGAGCAGTACTTC
- | - | TRBJ2-5 | TRBV5-4 | CASSLRGAAGETQYF | TGTGCCAGCAGCTTACGGGGGGCCGCTGGAGAGACCCAGTACTTC
- | - | TRBJ1-5 | TRBV18 | CASSPAGRGQPQHF | TGTGCCAGCTCACCGGCTGGGAGAGGTCAGCCCCAGCATTTT
few | - | TRBJ1-1 | TRBV18 | CASSSYGSANTEAFF | TGTGCCAGCTCCTCCTACGGGTCAGCGAACACTGAAGCTTTCTTT
- | - | TRBJ2-1 | TRBV20-1 | CSASREEQFF | TGCAGTGCTAGTAGGGAGGAGCAGTTCTTC
few | - | TRBJ2-5 | TRBV6-5 | CASSFHRGSKMTQYF | TGTGCCAGCAGCTTCCACCGCGGCTCTAAGATGACCCAGTACTTC
- | - | TRBJ1-1 | TRBV18 | CASSPYRDTEAFF | TGTGCCAGCTCACCATACCGGGACACTGAAGCTTTCTTT
once | TRBD2 | TRBJ2-7 | TRBV5-1 | CASSPRGAGGRSSYEQYF | TGCGCCAGCAGCCCCCGGGGCGCGGGAGGCAGGTCATCCTACGAGCAGTACTTC
- | - | TRBJ1-4 | TRBV21-1 | CASSKGGGREWATNEKLFF | TGTGCCAGCAGCAAAGGGGGAGGGAGGGAGTGGGCAACTAATGAAAAACTGTTTTTT
once | TRBD1 | TRBJ2-1 | TRBV6-6 | CASSYTGQGINNEQFF | TGTGCCAGCAGTTACACGGGACAGGGGATAAACAATGAGCAGTTCTTC
- | TRBD1 | TRBJ1-5 | TRBV19 | CASSIDRVYQPQHF | TGTGCCAGTAGTATCGACAGGGTTTATCAGCCCCAGCATTTT
- | TRBD2 | TRBJ2-5 | TRBV18 | CASSPRGTREETQYF | TGTGCCAGCTCACCACGGGGGACTAGAGAAGAGACCCAGTACTTC
- | TRBD1 | TRBJ1-6 | TRBV7-9 | CASSFPGQGYSPLHF | TGTGCCAGCAGCTTCCCCGGACAGGGGTATTCACCCCTCCACTTT
- | - | TRBJ1-2 | TRBV5-1 | CASSLAEGNYGYTF | TGCGCCAGCAGCTTGGCCGAGGGTAACTATGGCTACACCTTC
- | - | TRBJ2-1 | TRBV6-5 | CASRRGLYNEQFF | TGTGCCAGCAGAAGGGGACTTTACAATGAGCAGTTCTTC